This TCR beta chain was recorded in a study of beta chain bispecific antibodies for T cell cancers. Turning to the study itself: Sequenced cells survived coculture with leukemia lines plus bispecific antibodies. Jurkat cells expressed TRBV12-3; HPB-ALL cells expressed TRBV5-5. Study outcomes and limitations: The leukemia cells, rather than normal T cells, gave most of the targeted TRBV signal.

This CDR3 has 13 amino acids. Germline-derived CDR1 and CDR2 are DFQATT and SNEGSKA (reference sequence). This clonotype has at least ten counts. Its specificity is not known. Blood mononuclear cells were expanded for three to four days using either OKT3 anti-CD3 antibody or CD3/CD28 beads. Culture medium contained IL-2 at 85 to 100 IU/ml and IL-7 at 4.5 to 6 ng/ml. Roughly 50,000 normal T cells were cocultured with roughly 50,000 target cells and bispecific antibody. MiXCR, applied by TCRdb to the 5' RACE reads, yields one record per CDR3 protein. The sample lists some 17,000 distinct CDR3 sequences, roughly 1.9% seen once, with 6.9% in the top ten.

The sample taken for sequencing was healthy donor T cells cultured with leukemia cells. This TCR derives from a human donor in good health. Some clones in this sample may be carry-over from other donors' samples. The genes are TRBV20-1 and TRBJ2-1, with D tentatively TRBD1 (5 bases). The CDR3 sequence is CSSVGPVYNEQFF. The CDR3 DNA sequence: TGCAGCAGTGTGGGGCCGGTGTACAATGAGCAGTTCTTC.